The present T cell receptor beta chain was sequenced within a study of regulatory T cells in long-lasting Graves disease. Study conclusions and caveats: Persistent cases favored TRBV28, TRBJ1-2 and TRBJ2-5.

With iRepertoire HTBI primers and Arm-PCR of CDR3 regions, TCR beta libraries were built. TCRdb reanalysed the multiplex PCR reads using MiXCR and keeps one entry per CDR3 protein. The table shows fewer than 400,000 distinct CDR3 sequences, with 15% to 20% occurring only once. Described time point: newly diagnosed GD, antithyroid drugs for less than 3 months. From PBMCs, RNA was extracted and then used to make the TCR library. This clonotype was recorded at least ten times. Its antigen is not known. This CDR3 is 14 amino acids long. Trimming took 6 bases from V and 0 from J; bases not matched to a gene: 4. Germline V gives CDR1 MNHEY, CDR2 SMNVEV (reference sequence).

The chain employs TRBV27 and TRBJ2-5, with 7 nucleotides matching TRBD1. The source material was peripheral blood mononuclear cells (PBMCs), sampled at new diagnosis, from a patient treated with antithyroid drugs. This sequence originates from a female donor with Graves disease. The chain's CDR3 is CASSPGQDQETQYF. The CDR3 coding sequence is TGTGCCAGCAGCCCTGGACAGGACCAAGAGACCCAGTACTTC.